Below are 19 T cell receptor beta chains sequenced from a single sample in a study of blood T cell repertoires in COVID-19. Some clones are missing from TCRdb's copy, which holds only in-frame ones; the method was immunoSEQ multiplex PCR. The sample has about 270,000 clones, nearly 90% seen once. The sequenced sample was PBMCs or T cells enriched from blood (not recorded which). Source of these receptors: a woman aged 55-69 years who had recovered from COVID-19.

This rearrangement joins TRBV27 to TRBJ1-1; 10 bases are a match to TRBD1. The CDR3 sequence is 15 residues long. After removal of 5 bases from V and 1 base from J, the junction contained 4 bases not matched to a gene. Per germline, CDR1 MNHEY and CDR2 SMNVEV (reference sequence). Here the CDR3 DNA reads TGTGCCAGCAGTAGCCGACAGGGGGCGAACACTGAAGCTTTCTTT. It translates to CASSSRQGANTEAFF.

The chain joins TRBV19 to TRBJ1-5, with a weak D call TRBD1 (6 bases). Germline CDR1 reads LNHDA; CDR2 reads SQIVND (reference sequence). Trimming pared 8 bases from V and 3 bases from J, leaving 8 bases between. The CDR3 has 12 amino acids. The CDR3 bases are TGTGCCAGTCGGGACATCAATCAGCCCCAGCATTTT. It specifies CASRDINQPQHF.

The V gene is TRBV11-2, the J gene TRBJ1-1, with D perhaps matching TRBD1 (5 bases). Trimming cost V 3 bases and J 2 bases, with 10 bases left between them. Per the germline V gene, CDR1 is SGHAT and CDR2 is FQNNGV. CDR3 length: 14 amino acids. The CDR3 region has the DNA TGTGCCAGCAGCTTTAAAGACAGAAACACTGAAGCTTTCTTT. Protein sequence: CASSFKDRNTEAFF. The whole variable domain, remainder taken from reference TRBV11-2 and TRBJ1-1, is EAGVAQSPRYKIIEKRQSVAFWCNPISGHATLYWYQQILGQGPKLLIQFQNNGVVDDSQLPKDRFSAERLKGVDSTLKIQPAKLEDSAVYLCASSFKDRNTEAFFGQGTRLTVV.

About this clone itself: Other DNA sequences in this specimen translate into the identical CDR3. The V and J genes are TRBV28 and TRBJ1-6; 10 nucleotides align to TRBD1. Germline V gene data show CDR1 as MDHEN and CDR2 as SYDVKM. The trim removed 6 bases at V and 10 bases at J, leaving 6 bases unmatched. The CDR3 is 14 residues long. The CDR3 loop reads CASSLGQGRSPLHF. The DNA of the CDR3 is TGTGCCAGCAGCCTGGGACAGGGGCGATCACCCCTCCACTTT.

The rearrangement joins TRBV2 to TRBJ2-1; D remains unclear. Germline values: CDR1 SNHLY, CDR2 FYNNEI. The V end lost 2 bases, the J end lost 5 bases, and 7 bases lay between the germline ends. The CDR3 has 13 residues. The CDR3 DNA follows: TGTGCCAGCAGTGAATCGAGTAACAATGAGCAGTTCTTC. Translating gives CASSESSNNEQFF.

This chain connects TRBV25-1 to TRBJ2-2; a possible D gene is TRBD1 (6 bases). The CDR3 totals 16 residues. Germline CDR1 is MGHDK and CDR2 is SYGVNS. V lost 6 bases and J lost 3, with 17 bases in between. The CDR3: CASRDTGHGDTGELFF. CDR3 bases: TGTGCCAGCAGGGACACGGGACACGGAGACACCGGGGAGCTGTTTTTT.

This chain uses TRBV5-1 with TRBJ2-3, with TRBD1 matching over 7 bases. The germline V gene encodes CDR1 SGHRS and CDR2 YFSETQ. CDR3 length equals 14 residues. J lost 2 bases, V lost 3 bases, and 3 bases had no gene match. The CDR3 DNA follows: TGCGCCAGCAGCTCACAGGGGTCCACAGATACGCAGTATTTT. It codes for CASSSQGSTDTQYF.

This sequence joins TRBV19 and TRBJ2-3, with 9 bases identical to TRBD2. The CDR3 runs to 16 residues. V shed 10 bases and J 2 bases; nucleotides not matched to a gene: 13. Germline V gives CDR1 LNHDA, CDR2 SQIVND (reference sequence). The CDR3: CATRPTSGAPTDTQYF. In DNA form, the CDR3 reads TGTGCCACAAGGCCGACTAGCGGAGCGCCCACAGATACGCAGTATTTT.

This chain uses TRBV30 with TRBJ1-6; D may be TRBD1 (6 bases). Germline V CDR1 and CDR2: GTSNPN, SVGIG (reference sequence). CDR3 length: 14 residues. V lost 2 bases to trimming and J lost 10 bases, with 15 bases between them. CDR3 region: CAWSWAGERSPLHF. DNA of the CDR3: TGTGCCTGGAGTTGGGCAGGGGAGCGCTCACCCCTCCACTTT.

This chain connects TRBV13 to TRBJ2-7; possibly TRBD1 for D (8 bases). CDR3 length: 21 residues. The ends were cut back, 0 bases at V and 0 bases at J, with 27 bases in the middle. Germline assignment: CDR1 PRHDT and CDR2 FYEKMQ (reference sequence). As DNA, the CDR3 is TGTGCCAGCAGCTTAGGCATTAACAGGGGGGGTCAGACCCCTAGCTCCTACGAGCAGTACTTC. This translates into CASSLGINRGGQTPSSYEQYF.

The table lists this clone with a count of one. V usage is TRBV5-4 and J usage is TRBJ2-5, with unresolved D. The germline CDR1 and CDR2 sequences are SGHNT and YYREEE (reference sequence). Trimming took off 4 bases at V and 5 bases at J, with 9 bases between the two ends. The CDR3 loop spans 12 amino acids. This CDR3 is CASSTNRETQYF. The DNA of the CDR3 is TGTGCCAGCAGCACGAATCGGGAGACCCAGTACTTC.

The gene calls are TRBV28 and TRBJ2-2; 10 nucleotides line up with TRBD2. The CDR3 covers 16 residues. The V segment lost 5 bases and the J segment 5 bases; nucleotides outside the gene matches: 8. Germline values: CDR1 MDHEN, CDR2 SYDVKM. For the CDR3, the DNA is TGTGCCAGCAGTGGTTTAGCGGGGGGCGAGACCGGGGAGCTGTTTTTT. Amino acid sequence: CASSGLAGGETGELFF.

This chain connects TRBV11-3 to TRBJ2-1, with a tentative D call TRBD2 (5 bases). Germline CDR1 reads SGHNT; CDR2 reads YENEEA. This CDR3 is 15 amino acids long. Deletions cut 1 base from V and 2 bases from J, with 9 bases between. The CDR3 bases are TGTGCCAGCAGCTTAGGAGGGTTCGCCTACAATGAGCAGTTCTTC. This encodes CASSLGGFAYNEQFF.

The chain couples TRBV28 to TRBJ1-5; no reliable D call. In germline, CDR1 is MDHEN, CDR2 SYDVKM. The germline V and J ends were trimmed by 6 bases and 2 bases, with 17 bases remaining between them. The CDR3 sequence is 16 residues long. The DNA of the CDR3 is TGTGCCAGCAGGGACTCCGCATTTGAAGGCAATCAGCCCCAGCATTTT. As protein: CASRDSAFEGNQPQHF.

This chain connects TRBV11-3 to TRBJ1-6; TRBD1 aligns across 7 bases. V lost 8 bases to trimming and J lost 6 bases; unmatched junction nucleotides: 7. The germline gives CDR1 SGHNT, CDR2 YENEEA. The CDR3 loop spans 14 amino acids. CDR3 sequence (DNA): TGTGCCAGCCCTTGGGGGACAGCTAATTCACCCCTCCACTTT. Translation gives CASPWGTANSPLHF. Drawing the rest from reference TRBV11-3 and TRBJ1-6, the complete variable domain is EAGVVQSPRYKIIEKKQPVAFWCNPISGHNTLYWYLQNLGQGPELLIRYENEEAVDDSQLPKDRFSAERLKGVDSTLKIQPAELGDSAVYLCASPWGTANSPLHFGNGTRLTVT.

The rearrangement uses TRBV28 and TRBJ1-5; D is perhaps TRBD1 (6 bases). CDR1 is MDHEN and CDR2 is SYDVKM in the germline V gene. The CDR3 sequence is 15 residues long. V was cut by 8 bases and J by 7 bases, with 21 bases left in between. CDR3 DNA sequence: TGTGCCAGCGCCCTACGGGGGGCGGGGAACCAGCCCCAGCATTTT. Protein product: CASALRGAGNQPQHF.

V gene TRBV5-1 combines with J gene TRBJ1-4, with 7 bases matching TRBD1. The CDR3 is 15 residues long. CDR1 and CDR2 (germline): SGHRS, YFSETQ. V lost 5 bases, J lost 7 bases, and 11 bases stayed unmatched. Here the CDR3 DNA reads TGCGCCAGCAGACCCTTCACAGGGGAGCTTGAAAAACTGTTTTTT. This translates into CASRPFTGELEKLFF.

The rearrangement uses TRBV7-8 and TRBJ1-2; unclear D gene. Germline lookup yields CDR1 SGHVS and CDR2 FQNEAQ. With 5 bases removed from V and 4 bases from J, the gap between germline ends came to 5 bases. The CDR3 extends over 11 amino acids. The CDR3 bases are TGTGCCAGCAGCCCCTCCTATGGCTACACCTTC. This translates into CASSPSYGYTF.

V and J are TRBV30 and TRBJ2-5; D uncertain. CDR3 length equals 13 residues. Germline CDR1 GTSNPN, CDR2 SVGIG (reference sequence). Trimming shortened V by 2 bases and J by 4 bases, and 11 bases separated the two germline ends. CDR3 nucleotides: TGTGCCTGGAGTCCCCTAGGTGGAGAGACCCAGTACTTC. This gives the protein CAWSPLGGETQYF.